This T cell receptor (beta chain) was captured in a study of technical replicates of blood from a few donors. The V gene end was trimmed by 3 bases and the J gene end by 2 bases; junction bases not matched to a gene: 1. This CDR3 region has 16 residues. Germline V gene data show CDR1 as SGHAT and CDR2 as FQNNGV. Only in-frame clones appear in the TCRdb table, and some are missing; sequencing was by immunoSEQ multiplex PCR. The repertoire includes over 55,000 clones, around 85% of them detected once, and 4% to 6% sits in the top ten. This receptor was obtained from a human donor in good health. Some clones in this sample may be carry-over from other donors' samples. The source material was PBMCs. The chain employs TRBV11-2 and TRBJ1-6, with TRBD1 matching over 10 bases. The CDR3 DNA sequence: TGTGCCAGCAGCTTTGGACAGGGGGCCTATAATTCACCCCTCCACTTT. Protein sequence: CASSFGQGAYNSPLHF.